The 3 T cell receptor beta chains reported below all come from one sample, sequenced in a study of T cell responses to AZD1222 COVID-19 vaccine. The data were produced by immunoSEQ multiplex PCR, yet TCRdb's version contains in-frame clones alone and is incomplete. The sample includes some 78,000 clones, roughly 80% seen only once; the top ten take about 1.3%. The sample was peripheral blood, taken 28 days after the second AZD1222 dose. The receptors here all came from an adult who received the AZD1222 COVID-19 vaccine.

This chain connects TRBV7-3 to TRBJ2-1; no definite D call. The CDR3 is 17 residues long. The germline V and J ends were trimmed by 4 bases and 0 bases, with 16 bases remaining between them. The germline CDR1 and CDR2 sequences are SGHTA and FQGTGA. CDR3 in amino acids: CASSSSGSWSSYNEQFF. CDR3 nucleotide sequence: TGTGCCAGCAGCTCCTCCGGATCTTGGAGCTCCTACAATGAGCAGTTCTTC. Based on the CDR3 plus reference TRBV7-3 and TRBJ2-1, the full variable domain is GAGVSQTPSNKVTEKGKYVELRCDPISGHTALYWYRQSLGQGPEFLIYFQGTGAADDSGLPNDRFFAVRPEGSVSTLKIQRTERGDSAVYLCASSSSGSWSSYNEQFFGPGTRLTVL.

The chain is built from TRBV5-1 and TRBJ1-1, with a possible D match to TRBD1 (6 bases). Between the trimmed V and J ends, which lost 5 bases and 5 bases, there was a span of 10 bases. The CDR3 covers 12 residues. Germline values: CDR1 SGHRS, CDR2 YFSETQ. The CDR3 is CASSLQGTEAFF. In DNA form, the CDR3 reads TGCGCCAGCAGTTTACAGGGAACTGAAGCTTTCTTT. Combining the CDR3 with reference TRBV5-1 and TRBJ1-1 gives the whole variable domain KAGVTQTPRYLIKTRGQQVTLSCSPISGHRSVSWYQQTPGQGLQFLFEYFSETQRNKGNFPGRFSGRQFSNSRSEMNVSTLELGDSALYLCASSLQGTEAFFGQGTRLTVV.

The gene calls are TRBV7-3 and TRBJ2-1, with 8 bases lining up with TRBD2. After removal of 5 bases from V and 7 bases from J, the junction contained 10 bases not matched to a gene. Germline lookup yields CDR1 SGHTA and CDR2 FQGTGA. The CDR3 covers 15 residues. The CDR3 is CASSLSGSGRNEQFF. DNA of the CDR3: TGTGCCAGCAGCCTAAGCGGGAGTGGGAGGAATGAGCAGTTCTTC. The variable domain in full, completed from reference TRBV7-3 and TRBJ2-1, reads GAGVSQTPSNKVTEKGKYVELRCDPISGHTALYWYRQSLGQGPEFLIYFQGTGAADDSGLPNDRFFAVRPEGSVSTLKIQRTERGDSAVYLCASSLSGSGRNEQFFGPGTRLTVL.